The entry below gives a single T cell receptor (beta chain) sequence along with its context. This entry comes from a study of tumor-infiltrating lymphocytes in oesophageal squamous cell carcinoma. Trimming took 1 base from V and 5 from J, leaving 10 bases between them. The CDR3 spans 14 residues. Germline V gives CDR1 SGHDT, CDR2 YYEEEE. TCRdb fed the PCR reads into MiXCR, producing one record per CDR3 protein. There are more than 10,000 distinct CDR3 sequences in the sample; 50% to 75% occur only once, and roughly a quarter lies in the top ten. The source material was esophageal tumor tissue. The genes are TRBV5-6 and TRBJ1-5; the D gene is possibly TRBD1 (5 bases). This TCR was sampled from a female donor with esophageal squamous cell carcinoma. The CDR3, as DNA: TGTGCCAGCAGCTTGACAGGTCGGGATCAGCCCCAGCATTTT. This gives the protein CASSLTGRDQPQHF.